This T cell receptor beta chain was recorded in a study of T cell responses to AZD1222 COVID-19 vaccine. Regarding the study as a whole: As reported, nearly half of all spike-specific TCRs target variant regions that are unmutated. The number of AZD1222 recipients seropositive at baseline was only five to seven. The repertoires were collected only after the peak T cell response.

The V gene end was trimmed by 0 bases and the J gene end by 4 bases; junction bases not matched to a gene: 2. CDR3 length: 14 residues. The germline gives CDR1 MNHEY, CDR2 SMNVEV (reference sequence). Profiled with immunoSEQ multiplex PCR; TCRdb holds only in-frame clones, not every one. The sample includes about 170,000 clones, around 94% seen only once; the top ten take 2.6%. Concerning this clone itself: The antigen is unknown.

This receptor was identified in an adult in good health. V gene TRBV27 combines with J gene TRBJ1-2; 7 positions match TRBD1. The sequences come from peripheral blood, collected on day 0 of AZD1222 vaccination. CDR3 DNA: TGTGCCAGCAGTTTATCACAGGGGTCCTATGGCTACACCTTC. Translating gives CASSLSQGSYGYTF.